Below are 21 T cell receptor beta chains sequenced from a single sample in a study of T cells after posttransplantation cyclophosphamide (TCRdb year 2016). Sample treatment or condition, as interpreted from the label and publication: high-dose cyclophosphamide on days +3 and +4 as single-agent GVHD prophylaxis. For conditioning, the PTCy patients got busulfan and fludarabine, then a related or unrelated marrow graft, followed by cyclophosphamide on days +3 and +4. Libraries were constructed by the immunoSEQ multiplex PCR assay. Drawn from immuneACCESS, this table holds only the in-frame rearrangements with V and J called that TCRdb kept. Clones are partly lost; checked studies trace under half to an unresolved V gene and leave the rest unexplained. For this sample the table reports some 17,000 clones, with no clone seen just once. Around 0.56% of the sample comes from the top ten. The sequencing here drew on PBMCs, taken after allogeneic stem cell transplant with posttransplant cyclophosphamide. These receptors were obtained from a female patient in her 30s who received an allogeneic stem cell transplant from a related donor, was CMV-positive, and had no GVHD. Because of the transplant, the T cells may be the graft donor's rather than the patient's own.

This clone has a count of ten or more. This sequence joins TRBV6-6 and TRBJ2-2; TRBD1 agrees at 7 bases. The CDR3 totals 15 residues. The V and J ends lost 5 bases and 3 bases, in that order; junction bases with no gene match: 6. Looked up from germline, CDR1 is MNHNY and CDR2 is SVGAGI (reference sequence). CDR3 sequence: CASSPPGGDTGELFF. CDR3 DNA sequence: TGTGCCAGCAGTCCCCCAGGGGGAGACACCGGGGAGCTGTTTTTT.

This clone has ten or more counts. The rearrangement joins TRBV15 to TRBJ2-1, with 10 bases lining up with TRBD2. The CDR3 consists of 15 residues. With 3 bases clipped from V and 8 bases from J, the junction kept 7 bases outside the gene matches. CDR1 and CDR2 from the germline V gene are LNHNV and YYDKDF (reference sequence). The CDR3: CATSRASGSEDEQFF. CDR3 nucleotide sequence: TGTGCCACCAGCAGGGCTAGCGGGAGCGAAGATGAGCAGTTCTTC. Full variable domain (outside the CDR3, taken from reference TRBV15 and TRBJ2-1): DAMVIQNPRYQVTQFGKPVTLSCSQTLNHNVMYWYQQKSSQAPKLLFHYYDKDFNNEADTPDNFQSRRPNTSFCFLDIRSPGLGDTAMYLCATSRASGSEDEQFFGPGTRLTVL.

Ten or more counts support this clone. The V gene is TRBV5-1, the J gene TRBJ2-2; 11 bases are a match to TRBD2. CDR3 length: 15 residues. Unmatched junction bases numbered 1, after V lost 2 bases and J lost 4 bases. CDR1 is SGHRS, CDR2 YFSETQ, per germline. CDR3 sequence: CASSFTSGSTGELFF. The CDR3 nucleotides read TGCGCCAGCAGCTTCACTAGCGGGAGCACCGGGGAGCTGTTTTTT.

There are many counts of this clone. V is TRBV5-6 and J is TRBJ2-7; TRBD2 is a possible D gene (6 bases). Germline values: CDR1 SGHDT, CDR2 YYEEEE. The ends were cut back, 3 bases at V and 0 bases at J, with 13 bases in the middle. The CDR3 runs to 15 residues. The CDR3 DNA reads TGTGCCAGCAGCTGGTTTCTAGCGAACTCCTACGAGCAGTACTTC. Its protein product is CASSWFLANSYEQYF.

This clone was detected many times. This sequence joins TRBV5-1 and TRBJ2-7, with 9 nucleotides matching TRBD1. The germline V gene encodes CDR1 SGHRS and CDR2 YFSETQ. This CDR3 contains 15 residues. The junction had 6 bases not matched to a gene; V was cut back by 3 bases and J by 2 bases. CDR3 DNA sequence: TGCGCCAGCAGCTGGGGGACAGGGAGCGCCTACGAGCAGTACTTC. Amino acid sequence: CASSWGTGSAYEQYF. Supplemented by reference TRBV5-1 and TRBJ2-7, the full variable domain reads KAGVTQTPRYLIKTRGQQVTLSCSPISGHRSVSWYQQTPGQGLQFLFEYFSETQRNKGNFPGRFSGRQFSNSRSEMNVSTLELGDSALYLCASSWGTGSAYEQYFGPGTRLTVT.

This clone was seen many times. Other DNA sequences in the same sample also yield this CDR3. This CDR3 reads CASPSQTSGSSGELFF. CDR3 DNA: TGTGCCAGCCCGTCCCAGACTAGCGGGAGTTCCGGGGAGCTGTTTTTT. The J gene is TRBJ2-2, the V gene TRBV7-9; 12 bases match TRBD2. J was trimmed by 6 bases and V by 8 bases; bases with no gene match: 10. This CDR3 has 16 residues. The germline CDR1 and CDR2 sequences are SEHNR and FQNEAQ (reference sequence).

This clone was observed many times. The chain carries TRBV7-2 and TRBJ2-3; D is perhaps TRBD2 (5 bases). Germline V lookup: CDR1 SGHTA, CDR2 FQGNSA. With 3 bases removed from V and 4 bases from J, the gap between germline ends came to 17 bases. There are 16 residues in the CDR3. CDR3 sequence (DNA): TGTGCCAGCAGCTTCTGGACCTACGGGGATGCAGATACGCAGTATTTT. Translation gives CASSFWTYGDADTQYF.

Many counts were recorded for this clone. The chain employs TRBV28 and TRBJ1-1; D perhaps matches TRBD1 (6 bases). The CDR3 has 14 amino acids. Germline V CDR1 and CDR2: MDHEN, SYDVKM. Deletions cut 2 bases from V and 1 base from J, with 8 bases between. The CDR3 sequence is CASSLQGPNTEAFF. The CDR3 DNA follows: TGTGCCAGCAGTTTACAGGGGCCGAACACTGAAGCTTTCTTT.

This clone has a count of ten or more. The rearrangement links TRBV6-6 to TRBJ1-4; TRBD1 is a possible D gene (6 bases). V shed 5 bases and J shed 6 bases, with 10 bases lying between them. CDR3 length: 13 amino acids. The germline V gene encodes CDR1 MNHNY and CDR2 SVGAGI (reference sequence). CDR3 residues: CASSGGDHEKLFF. Written as DNA, the CDR3 is TGTGCCAGCAGTGGGGGCGACCATGAAAAACTGTTTTTT.

This clone was recorded many times. CDR3: CASSLRAGGQETQYF. The CDR3 DNA reads as TGTGCCAGCAGCCTGAGGGCGGGAGGTCAAGAGACCCAGTACTTC. The chain is built from TRBV5-4 and TRBJ2-5; TRBD2 aligns across 8 bases. J lost 2 bases, V lost 4 bases, and 7 bases had no gene match. Per the germline V gene, CDR1 is SGHNT and CDR2 is YYREEE (reference sequence). This CDR3 contains 15 residues.

This clone was seen repeatedly, ten times or more. The V call is TRBV20-1, the J call TRBJ2-1; D ambiguous. The CDR3 contains 10 residues. The V end was cut by 2 bases, the J end by 9 bases, with 5 bases between. The germline gives CDR1 DFQATT, CDR2 SNEGSKA (reference sequence). The CDR3 here is CSARLSEQFF. Here the CDR3 DNA reads TGCAGTGCTAGACTGAGTGAGCAGTTCTTC.

This clone was detected many times. This CDR3 is CASSGPGLAGTEQYF. The CDR3 DNA follows: TGTGCCAGTAGTGGTCCGGGACTAGCGGGAACTGAGCAGTACTTC. The J gene is TRBJ2-7, the V gene TRBV19; 13 bases fit TRBD2. Germline assignment: CDR1 LNHDA and CDR2 SQIVND (reference sequence). With V trimmed by 5 bases and J by 7 bases, 8 bases remained unmatched. The CDR3 runs 15 residues.

At least ten counts were recorded for this clone. The J gene is TRBJ1-1, the V gene TRBV14; no clear D. Trimming cost V 0 bases and J 10 bases, with 12 bases left between them. The germline V gene has CDR1 SGHDN and CDR2 FVKESK. The CDR3 runs to 13 residues. The CDR3 reads CASSQDEGRRAFF. The CDR3 nucleotides read TGTGCCAGCAGCCAAGATGAGGGAAGAAGAGCTTTCTTT.

This clone was picked up many times. The rearrangement uses TRBV11-1 and TRBJ2-7; TRBD2 aligns across 11 bases. The V segment lost 5 bases and the J segment 1 base; nucleotides outside the gene matches: 10. From germline, CDR1 is SGHAT and CDR2 FQDESV (reference sequence). The length of the CDR3 is 17 residues. The CDR3 nucleotides read TGTGCCAGCAGCACGCGTTTTACTAGCGGGAGTTCCTACGAGCAGTACTTC. Translation: CASSTRFTSGSSYEQYF. The full variable domain, in which reference TRBV11-1 and TRBJ2-7 provide the parts outside the CDR3, is EAEVAQSPRYKITEKSQAVAFWCDPISGHATLYWYRQILGQGPELLVQFQDESVVDDSQLPKDRFSAERLKGVDSTLKIQPAELGDSAMYLCASSTRFTSGSSYEQYFGPGTRLTVT.

This clone came up a few times. V gene TRBV9 combines with J gene TRBJ2-5; D remains ambiguous. The end of the DNA is better explained by TRBJ2-7, so the J call may be wrong. The CDR3 length is 14 residues. CDR1 SGDLS and CDR2 YYNGEE come from the germline V gene. The CDR3 region has the DNA TGTGCCAGCAGCGTAGAGTCGTACCCCTACGAGCAGTACTTC. This gives the protein CASSVESYPYEQYF.

This clone appeared many times. J is TRBJ2-7 and V is TRBV5-4; 7 bases are a match to TRBD1. Losses at the gene ends were 2 bases for V and 7 bases for J; bases not matched to a gene: 12. CDR3 length equals 15 residues. Germline CDR1 and CDR2: SGHNT and YYREEE (reference sequence). This CDR3 reads CASSFLLGQAREQYF. CDR3 in DNA: TGTGCCAGCAGCTTCCTCCTAGGACAGGCGAGAGAGCAGTACTTC.

This clone showed up many times. The J gene is TRBJ2-7, the V gene TRBV29-1, with 8 bases that match TRBD1. The junction had 3 bases not matched to a gene; V was cut back by 4 bases and J by 1 base. Per the germline V gene, CDR1 is SQVTM and CDR2 is ANQGSEA. The CDR3 length is 13 residues. Here the CDR3 reads CSVVRQGSYEQYF. The CDR3 nucleotides read TGCAGCGTTGTTCGACAGGGGTCCTACGAGCAGTACTTC.

This clone was picked up many times. CDR3 loop: CSVASRGETQYF. The CDR3 DNA sequence: TGCAGCGTTGCCAGCAGAGGGGAGACCCAGTACTTC. This chain joins TRBV29-1 and TRBJ2-5, with a possible D match to TRBD2 (5 bases). Trimming stripped 4 bases from V and 5 bases from J, with 11 bases between. Germline V lookup: CDR1 SQVTM, CDR2 ANQGSEA. This CDR3 comprises 12 residues.

This clone was detected ten times or more. The chain couples TRBV2 to TRBJ2-5; D is perhaps TRBD2 (5 bases). V was cut by 8 bases and J by 2 bases, with 9 bases left in between. This CDR3 is built from 12 residues. The germline CDR1 and CDR2 sequences are SNHLY and FYNNEI. The CDR3 protein is CASEGFQETQYF. The CDR3 DNA reads TGTGCCAGCGAGGGATTTCAAGAGACCCAGTACTTC.

This clone came up many times. V is TRBV5-1 and J is TRBJ1-2, with 8 bases aligning to TRBD1. The CDR3 is made up of 13 amino acids. Germline values: CDR1 SGHRS, CDR2 YFSETQ. The trim removed 4 bases at V and 8 bases at J, leaving 7 bases unmatched. The CDR3 protein is CASSPGTGWGYTF. The CDR3 nucleotides are TGCGCCAGCAGCCCGGGGACAGGTTGGGGCTACACCTTC.

This clone was seen many times. The chain joins TRBV2 to TRBJ2-5; D is perhaps TRBD2 (5 bases). Trimming took 2 bases from V and 5 from J, leaving 6 bases between them. Germline loops: CDR1 SNHLY, CDR2 FYNNEI. The CDR3 spans 12 residues. Written as DNA, the CDR3 is TGTGCCAGCAGTGAATGGAGGGAGACCCAGTACTTC. Translating gives CASSEWRETQYF.